The clone carrying this T cell receptor (beta chain) was picked up many times. The CDR3 spans 13 residues. V lost 0 bases, J lost 1 base, and 3 bases lay in between. CDR1 and CDR2 from the germline V gene are LGHNA and YSLEER. An equimolar mix of two oligonucleotides served as the beta constant-region primer for TRBC1 and TRBC2. The ligated cDNA underwent four PCR rounds using SP2 and nested alpha and beta constant-region primers. TCRdb redid the calling of the UMI-ligation and nested PCR reads with MiXCR, one entry per CDR3 protein. This sample carries 100,000 or so distinct CDR3 sequences, about 7% of them seen once, and the ten largest clones take 1.6%. This record belongs to a study of naive and memory T cell subsets. Cells stained for CD3, CD4, CD8, CD45RA and CD27 were sorted into four subsets.

J is TRBJ1-1 and V is TRBV4-3; no definite D call. The TCR was taken from a human donor in good health. Sequencing used central memory CD4+ T cells from blood. The DNA of the CDR3 is TGCGCCAGCAGCCAAGACACGAACACTGAAGCTTTCTTT. Its translation: CASSQDTNTEAFF.